This passage covers 3 T cell receptor beta chains from one sample sequenced in a study of cytomegalovirus exposure and HLA in healthy donors. The PCR used 60 Vbeta and 13 Jbeta primers. Produced via immunoSEQ multiplex PCR; TCRdb's table is partial and in-frame only. The sample records about 120,000 clones, around 77% being singletons. The sample taken for sequencing was PBMCs. Receptors were obtained from a middle-aged man in good health and CMV-seropositive.

This chain connects TRBV4-1 to TRBJ2-2, with 11 positions matching TRBD2. The germline gives CDR1 MGHRA, CDR2 YSYEKL. The CDR3 totals 16 residues. The V segment lost 6 bases and the J segment 4 bases; nucleotides outside the gene matches: 7. The CDR3 DNA sequence: TGCGCCAGCAGTCGTAGCGGGGGGGAATTCACCGGGGAGCTGTTTTTT. It is translated as CASSRSGGEFTGELFF.

This clone was counted once. This sequence joins TRBV28 and TRBJ2-7; maybe TRBD2 (5 bases). This CDR3 region has 15 residues. Germline values: CDR1 MDHEN, CDR2 SYDVKM. V lost 5 bases, J lost 3 bases, and 17 bases lay in between. CDR3 region: CASSTGGRHFYEQYF. For the CDR3, the DNA is TGTGCCAGCAGTACCGGCGGGCGACATTTCTACGAGCAGTACTTC. The whole variable domain, remainder taken from reference TRBV28 and TRBJ2-7, is DVKVTQSSRYLVKRTGEKVFLECVQDMDHENMFWYRQDPGLGLRLIYFSYDVKMKEKGDIPEGYSVSREKKERFSLILESASTNQTSMYLCASSTGGRHFYEQYFGPGTRLTVT.

CDR3 DNA sequence: TGTGCCAGCAGTCCGTATGGGGGGGACACAGATACGCAGTATTTT. Protein sequence: CASSPYGGDTDTQYF. V gene TRBV27 combines with J gene TRBJ2-3, with 7 bases that match TRBD2. The CDR3 has 15 amino acids. V was clipped by 5 bases and J by 2 bases; unmatched bases: 7. Germline CDR1 and CDR2: MNHEY and SMNVEV (reference sequence).